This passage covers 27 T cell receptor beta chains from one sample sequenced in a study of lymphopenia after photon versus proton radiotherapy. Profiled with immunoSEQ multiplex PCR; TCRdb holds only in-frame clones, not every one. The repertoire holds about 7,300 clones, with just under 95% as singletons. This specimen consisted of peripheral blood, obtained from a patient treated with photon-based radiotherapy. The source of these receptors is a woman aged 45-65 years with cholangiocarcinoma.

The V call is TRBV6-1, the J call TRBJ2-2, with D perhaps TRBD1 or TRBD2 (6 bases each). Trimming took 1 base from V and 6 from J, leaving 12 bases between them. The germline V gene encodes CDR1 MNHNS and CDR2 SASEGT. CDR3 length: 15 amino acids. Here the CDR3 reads CASSEGPGAPGELFF. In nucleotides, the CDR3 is TGTGCCAGCAGTGAAGGGCCGGGGGCGCCCGGGGAGCTGTTTTTT.

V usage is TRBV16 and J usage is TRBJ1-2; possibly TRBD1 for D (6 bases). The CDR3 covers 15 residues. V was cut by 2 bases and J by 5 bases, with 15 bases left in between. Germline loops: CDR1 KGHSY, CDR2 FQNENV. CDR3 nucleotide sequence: TGTGCCAGCAGCCAAGAGGGGGGACGGACGTATGGCTACACCTTC. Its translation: CASSQEGGRTYGYTF.

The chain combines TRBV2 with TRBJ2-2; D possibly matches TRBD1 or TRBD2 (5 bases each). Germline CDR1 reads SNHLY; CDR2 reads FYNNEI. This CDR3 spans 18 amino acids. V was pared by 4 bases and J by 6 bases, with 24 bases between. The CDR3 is CASSAGGLTSRGAGELFF. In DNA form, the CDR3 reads TGTGCCAGCAGTGCTGGCGGCTTGACCTCGAGGGGCGCCGGGGAGCTGTTTTTT.

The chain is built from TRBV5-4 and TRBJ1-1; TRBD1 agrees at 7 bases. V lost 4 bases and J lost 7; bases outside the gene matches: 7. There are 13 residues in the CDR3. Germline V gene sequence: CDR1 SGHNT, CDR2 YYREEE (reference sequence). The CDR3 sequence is CASSQQGTLEAFF. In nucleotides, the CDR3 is TGTGCCAGCAGCCAACAGGGGACGCTTGAAGCTTTCTTT.

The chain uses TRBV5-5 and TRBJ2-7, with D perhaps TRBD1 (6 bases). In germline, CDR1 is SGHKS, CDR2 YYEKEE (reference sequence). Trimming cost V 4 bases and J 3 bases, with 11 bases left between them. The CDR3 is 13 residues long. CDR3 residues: CASSQGTSYEQYF. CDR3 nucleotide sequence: TGTGCCAGCAGCCAAGGGACAAGCTACGAGCAGTACTTC.

In DNA, the CDR3 is TGTGCCAGCTCCCCAGGGACCCAGAGAGAGCAGTACTTC. Residues: CASSPGTQREQYF. The chain couples TRBV18 to TRBJ2-7; TRBD1 or TRBD2 may be the D gene (5 bases each). V gave up 6 bases and J gave up 7 bases, with 16 bases separating them. Germline assignment: CDR1 KGHSH and CDR2 LQKENI. The length of the CDR3 is 13 residues.

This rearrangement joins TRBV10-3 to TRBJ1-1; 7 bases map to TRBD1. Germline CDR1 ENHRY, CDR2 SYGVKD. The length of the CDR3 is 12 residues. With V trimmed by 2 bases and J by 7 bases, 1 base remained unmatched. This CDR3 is CAISERDSEAFF. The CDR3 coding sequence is TGTGCCATCAGTGAGAGGGACAGTGAAGCTTTCTTT.

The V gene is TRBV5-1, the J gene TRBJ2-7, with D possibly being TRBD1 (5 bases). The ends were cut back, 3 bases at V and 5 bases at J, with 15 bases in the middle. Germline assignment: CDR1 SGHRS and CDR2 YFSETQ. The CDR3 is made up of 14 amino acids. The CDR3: CASSSGHPYDEQYF. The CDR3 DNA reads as TGCGCCAGCAGCTCCGGACATCCCTATGACGAGCAGTACTTC.

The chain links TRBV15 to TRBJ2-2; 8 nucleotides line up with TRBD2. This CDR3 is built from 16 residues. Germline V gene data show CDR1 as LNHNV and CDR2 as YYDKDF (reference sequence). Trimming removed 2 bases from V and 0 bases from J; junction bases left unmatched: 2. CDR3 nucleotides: TGTGCCACCAGCAGAAAACTAGCGGCGAACACCGGGGAGCTGTTTTTT. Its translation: CATSRKLAANTGELFF.

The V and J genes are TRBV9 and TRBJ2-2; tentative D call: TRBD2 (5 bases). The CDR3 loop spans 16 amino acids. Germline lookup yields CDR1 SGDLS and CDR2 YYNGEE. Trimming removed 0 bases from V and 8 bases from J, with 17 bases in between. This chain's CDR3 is CASSVDPSHQPGELFF. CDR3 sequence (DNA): TGTGCCAGCAGCGTAGATCCTAGCCACCAACCAGGGGAGCTGTTTTTT.

The CDR3, as DNA: TGCAGCGTAGGGGGAGACAGGGACGAGCAGTACTTC. Translated, it gives CSVGGDRDEQYF. This chain links TRBV29-1 with TRBJ2-7; 7 bases map to TRBD1. The CDR3 runs 12 residues. The V and J ends lost 6 bases and 5 bases, in that order; junction bases with no gene match: 7. CDR1 and CDR2 (germline): SQVTM, ANQGSEA.

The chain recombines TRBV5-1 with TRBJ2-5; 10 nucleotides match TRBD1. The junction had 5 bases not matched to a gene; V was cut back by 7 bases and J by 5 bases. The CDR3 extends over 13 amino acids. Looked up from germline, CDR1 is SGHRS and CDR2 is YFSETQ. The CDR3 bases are TGCGCCAGCCGGACAGGGGGTCAGGAGACCCAGTACTTC. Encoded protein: CASRTGGQETQYF.

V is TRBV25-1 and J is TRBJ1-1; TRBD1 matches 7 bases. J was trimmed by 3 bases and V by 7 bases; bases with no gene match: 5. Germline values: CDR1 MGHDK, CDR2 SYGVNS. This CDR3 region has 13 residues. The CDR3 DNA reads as TGTGCCAGCACTAACAGGGGATACACTGAAGCTTTCTTT. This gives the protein CASTNRGYTEAFF.

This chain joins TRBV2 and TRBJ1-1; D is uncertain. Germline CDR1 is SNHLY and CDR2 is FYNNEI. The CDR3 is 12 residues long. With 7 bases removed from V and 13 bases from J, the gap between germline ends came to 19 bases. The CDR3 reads CASKPNGRYFFF. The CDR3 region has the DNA TGTGCCAGCAAACCAAACGGCAGGTACTTTTTCTTT.

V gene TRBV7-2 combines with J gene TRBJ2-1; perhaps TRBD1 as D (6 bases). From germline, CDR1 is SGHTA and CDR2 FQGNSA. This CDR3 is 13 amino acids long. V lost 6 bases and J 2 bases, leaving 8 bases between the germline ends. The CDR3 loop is CASSTGTYNEQFF. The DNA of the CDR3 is TGTGCCAGCAGTACAGGGACCTACAATGAGCAGTTCTTC. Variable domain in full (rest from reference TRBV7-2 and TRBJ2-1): GAGVSQSPSNKVTEKGKDVELRCDPISGHTALYWYRQSLGQGLEFLIYFQGNSAPDKSGLPSDRFSAERTGGSVSTLTIQRTQQEDSAVYLCASSTGTYNEQFFGPGTRLTVL.

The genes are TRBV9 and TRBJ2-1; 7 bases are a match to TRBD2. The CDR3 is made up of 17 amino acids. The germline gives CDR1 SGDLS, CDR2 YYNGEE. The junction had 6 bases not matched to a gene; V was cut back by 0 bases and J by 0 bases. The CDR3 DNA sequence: TGTGCCAGCAGCGTAGCCAGCGGCGGGAGCTCCTACAATGAGCAGTTCTTC. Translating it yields CASSVASGGSSYNEQFF.

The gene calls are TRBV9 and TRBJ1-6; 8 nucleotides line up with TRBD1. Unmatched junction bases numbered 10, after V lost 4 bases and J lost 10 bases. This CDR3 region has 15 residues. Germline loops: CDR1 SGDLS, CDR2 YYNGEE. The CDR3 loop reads CASSSIGQGKSPLHF. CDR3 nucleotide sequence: TGTGCCAGCAGCTCGATAGGACAGGGCAAATCACCCCTCCACTTT.

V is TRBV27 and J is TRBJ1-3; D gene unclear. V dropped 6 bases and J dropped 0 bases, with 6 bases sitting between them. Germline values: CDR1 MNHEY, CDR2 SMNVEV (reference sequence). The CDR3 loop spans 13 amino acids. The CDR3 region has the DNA TGTGCCAGCAGGAGCAGCTCTGGAAACACCATATATTTT. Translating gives CASRSSSGNTIYF.

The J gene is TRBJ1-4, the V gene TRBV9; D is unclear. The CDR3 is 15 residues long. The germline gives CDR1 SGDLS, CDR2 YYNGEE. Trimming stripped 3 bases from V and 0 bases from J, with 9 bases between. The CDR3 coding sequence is TGTGCCAGCAGCGCGCAGTGGGCAACTAATGAAAAACTGTTTTTT. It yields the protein CASSAQWATNEKLFF. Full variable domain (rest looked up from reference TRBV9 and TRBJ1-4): DSGVTQTPKHLITATGQRVTLRCSPRSGDLSVYWYQQSLDQGLQFLIQYYNGEERAKGNILERFSAQQFPDLHSELNLSSLELGDSALYFCASSAQWATNEKLFFGSGTQLSVL.

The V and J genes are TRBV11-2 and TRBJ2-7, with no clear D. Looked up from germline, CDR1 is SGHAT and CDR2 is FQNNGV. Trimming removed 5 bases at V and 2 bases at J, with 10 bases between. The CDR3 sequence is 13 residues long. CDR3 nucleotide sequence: TGTGCCAGCAGCCCCCGGGTGCCCTACGAGCAGTACTTC. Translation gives CASSPRVPYEQYF.

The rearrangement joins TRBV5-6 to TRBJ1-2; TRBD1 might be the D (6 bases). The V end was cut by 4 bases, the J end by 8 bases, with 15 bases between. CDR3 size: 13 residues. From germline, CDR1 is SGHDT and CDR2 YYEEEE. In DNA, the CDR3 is TGTGCCAGCAGCCTTGACAGGCGCTTGGGCTACACCTTC. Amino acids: CASSLDRRLGYTF.

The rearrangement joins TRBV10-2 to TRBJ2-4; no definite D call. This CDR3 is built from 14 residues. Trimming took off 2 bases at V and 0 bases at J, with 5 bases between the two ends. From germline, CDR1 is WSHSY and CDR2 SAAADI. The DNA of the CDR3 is TGCGCCAGCAGTGAGATGAGAGCCAAAAACATTCAGTACTTC. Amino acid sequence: CASSEMRAKNIQYF.

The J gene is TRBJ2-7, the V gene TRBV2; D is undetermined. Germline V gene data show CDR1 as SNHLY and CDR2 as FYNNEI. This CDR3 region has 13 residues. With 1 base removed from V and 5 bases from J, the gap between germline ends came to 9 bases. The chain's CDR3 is CASSEGPVHEQYF. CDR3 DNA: TGTGCCAGCAGTGAAGGCCCAGTCCACGAGCAGTACTTC.

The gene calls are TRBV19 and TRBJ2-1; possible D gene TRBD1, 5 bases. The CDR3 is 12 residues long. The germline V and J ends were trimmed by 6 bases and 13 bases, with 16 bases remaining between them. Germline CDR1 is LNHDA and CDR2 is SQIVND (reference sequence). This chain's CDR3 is CASRSQRGVQFF. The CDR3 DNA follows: TGTGCCAGTAGAAGCCAAAGGGGTGTTCAGTTCTTC.

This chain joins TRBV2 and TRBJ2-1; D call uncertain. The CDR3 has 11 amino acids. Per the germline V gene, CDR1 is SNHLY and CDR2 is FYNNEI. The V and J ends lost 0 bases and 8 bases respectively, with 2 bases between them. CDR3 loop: CASSEAHEQFF. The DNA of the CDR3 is TGTGCCAGCAGTGAAGCCCATGAGCAGTTCTTC.

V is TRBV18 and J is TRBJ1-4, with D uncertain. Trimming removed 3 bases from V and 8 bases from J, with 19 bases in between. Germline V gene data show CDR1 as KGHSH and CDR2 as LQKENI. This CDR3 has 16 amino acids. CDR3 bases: TGTGCCAGCTCACCGCTTTTCGTCGAGCGTCGGGAAAAACTGTTTTTT. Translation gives CASSPLFVERREKLFF.

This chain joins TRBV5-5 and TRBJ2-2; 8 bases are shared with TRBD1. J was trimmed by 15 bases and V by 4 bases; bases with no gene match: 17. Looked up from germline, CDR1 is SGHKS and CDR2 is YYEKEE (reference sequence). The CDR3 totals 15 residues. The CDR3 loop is CASSTAPGGQGAVFF. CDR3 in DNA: TGTGCCAGCAGCACGGCCCCAGGGGGCCAGGGGGCGGTGTTTTTT.